The sequence of this TCR beta chain was determined in a study of blood T cell repertoires in COVID-19. Background on the study: Sites in the United States, Italy and Spain provided acute and convalescent COVID-19 samples.

Assay: immunoSEQ multiplex PCR; the TCRdb copy retains only in-frame clones and omits some. The repertoire has 300,000 to 400,000 clones, 89% of them found once; the top ten carry approximately 3%. Germline-derived CDR1 and CDR2 are SGHAT and FQNNGV. V was pared by 4 bases and J by 3 bases, with 9 bases of the junction left unmatched. CDR3 size: 19 residues. This clone came up a few times. The chain uses TRBV11-2 and TRBJ2-1; 16 bases fit TRBD2. The TCR was taken from a woman aged 25 to 45 with COVID-19, enrolled during active disease. Input material: peripheral blood. The CDR3 nucleotides are TGTGCCAGCAGCTCCCCGGGACTAGCGGGAGGGGGTGTCTACAATGAGCAGTTCTTC. This sequence encodes CASSSPGLAGGGVYNEQFF.